The 11 T cell receptor beta chains in this list originate from one sample, sequenced in a study of cytomegalovirus exposure and HLA in healthy donors. Both 60 Vbeta primers and 13 Jbeta primers went into the PCR. The data were produced by immunoSEQ multiplex PCR, yet TCRdb's version contains in-frame clones alone and is incomplete. The sample includes 240,000 or so clones, roughly 87% seen only once; the top ten take around 5%. The specimen sequenced was PBMCs. These receptor sequences come from a woman between 35 and 50 years old in good health and CMV-seropositive.

This rearrangement joins TRBV15 to TRBJ1-5; TRBD1 agrees at 7 bases. The CDR3 spans 15 residues. Losses at the gene ends were 0 bases for V and 6 bases for J; bases not matched to a gene: 5. CDR1 and CDR2 from the germline V gene are LNHNV and YYDKDF (reference sequence). The CDR3 DNA reads as TGTGCCACCAGCAGAGATAGACAGGGCGGTCAGCCCCAGCATTTT. This gives the protein CATSRDRQGGQPQHF.

The rearrangement links TRBV19 to TRBJ2-3, with 7 bases aligning to TRBD2. Germline loops: CDR1 LNHDA, CDR2 SQIVND (reference sequence). V shed 8 bases and J 0 bases; nucleotides not matched to a gene: 5. This CDR3 comprises 14 residues. The CDR3 reads CASRDYPSTDTQYF. The CDR3 DNA follows: TGTGCCAGTCGGGACTACCCCAGCACAGATACGCAGTATTTT.

This rearrangement joins TRBV30 to TRBJ1-2, with D perhaps TRBD1 (6 bases). The CDR3 length is 13 residues. Germline CDR1 GTSNPN, CDR2 SVGIG (reference sequence). V was trimmed by 0 bases and J by 5 bases, leaving 10 bases between them. CDR3 sequence: CAWSVNRVYGYTF. The CDR3 nucleotides are TGTGCCTGGAGTGTTAACAGGGTGTATGGCTACACCTTC. Full variable domain (missing parts from reference TRBV30 and TRBJ1-2): SQTIHQWPATLVQPVGSPLSLECTVEGTSNPNLYWYRQAAGRGLQLLFYSVGIGQISSEVPQNLSASRPQDRQFILSSKKLLLSDSGFYLCAWSVNRVYGYTFGSGTRLTVV.

The chain employs TRBV27 and TRBJ1-3, with D maybe TRBD1 (6 bases). The CDR3 sequence is 14 residues long. Trimming pared 2 bases from V and 2 bases from J, leaving 7 bases between. Germline V gene lookup returns CDR1 MNHEY and CDR2 SMNVEV (reference sequence). The CDR3 is CASSLRGTGNTIYF. The CDR3 bases are TGTGCCAGCAGTTTAAGGGGGACTGGAAACACCATATATTTT.

V gene TRBV11-1 combines with J gene TRBJ2-7; 8 nucleotides align to TRBD1. Per germline, CDR1 SGHAT and CDR2 FQDESV (reference sequence). CDR3 length: 15 residues. The junction had 13 bases not matched to a gene; V was cut back by 5 bases and J by 7 bases. The CDR3 bases are TGTGCCAGCAGCCCACGACAGGGGCAACCTACGGAGCAGTACTTC. It is translated as CASSPRQGQPTEQYF. The variable domain in full, with the rest retrieved from reference TRBV11-1 and TRBJ2-7, is EAEVAQSPRYKITEKSQAVAFWCDPISGHATLYWYRQILGQGPELLVQFQDESVVDDSQLPKDRFSAERLKGVDSTLKIQPAELGDSAMYLCASSPRQGQPTEQYFGPGTRLTVT.

V is TRBV27 and J is TRBJ2-5; weak D call: TRBD2 (5 bases). The J call is doubtful: the DNA matches TRBJ2-7 better. Per germline, CDR1 MNHEY and CDR2 SMNVEV (reference sequence). This CDR3 has 12 amino acids. The CDR3 nucleotides read TGTGCCACCGCGGCGGGTTTCGGCGAGCAGTACTTC. This sequence encodes CATAAGFGEQYF.

The chain is built from TRBV6-5 and TRBJ2-7, with TRBD1 matching over 8 bases. V trimming: 4 bases; J trimming: 9 bases; junction bases outside the gene matches: 14. The CDR3 loop spans 15 amino acids. The V gene's germline CDR1 is MNHEY and CDR2 SVGAGI. The CDR3 DNA follows: TGTGCCAGCAGTTCCCAAGGGGCAGGGGGCGAGGTGCAGTACTTC. Protein sequence: CASSSQGAGGEVQYF.

V usage is TRBV6-4 and J usage is TRBJ2-1; a possible D gene is TRBD2 (6 bases). CDR3 length: 15 amino acids. Germline lookup yields CDR1 MRHNA and CDR2 SNTAGT. V was shortened by 4 bases and J by 4 bases, with 14 bases between the two germline ends. CDR3 region: CASSVGSSGYNEQFF. As DNA, the CDR3 is TGTGCCAGCAGTGTGGGGAGTAGCGGATACAATGAGCAGTTCTTC.

The V and J genes are TRBV27 and TRBJ1-2, with 8 bases matching TRBD1. This CDR3 has 14 amino acids. The germline V gene encodes CDR1 MNHEY and CDR2 SMNVEV (reference sequence). V dropped 7 bases and J dropped 7; count of bases not matched to a gene: 11. CDR3 in amino acids: CASTNSGGLGGYTF. In nucleotides, the CDR3 is TGTGCCAGCACTAATTCAGGGGGCTTGGGTGGCTACACCTTC.

This chain uses TRBV29-1 with TRBJ2-7, with TRBD2 identical over 12 bases. This CDR3 spans 15 amino acids. Germline values: CDR1 SQVTM, CDR2 ANQGSEA. V gave up 7 bases and J gave up 7 bases; unmatched junction bases: 14. This CDR3 reads CSAYGLAGFSGEQYF. For the CDR3, the DNA is TGCAGCGCCTACGGACTAGCGGGGTTCTCTGGGGAGCAGTACTTC.

The V call is TRBV19, the J call TRBJ1-5; D call uncertain. V lost 2 bases and J lost 4, with 9 bases in between. This CDR3 comprises 14 residues. Germline V lookup: CDR1 LNHDA, CDR2 SQIVND (reference sequence). The CDR3, as DNA: TGTGCCAGTAGTATACCCACTTTGAATCAGCCCCAGCATTTT. Its translation is CASSIPTLNQPQHF.